Listed here are 4 T cell receptor beta chains from one sample, sequenced in a study of cytomegalovirus exposure and HLA in healthy donors. PCR used 60 Vbeta primers and 13 Jbeta primers. Assay: immunoSEQ multiplex PCR; the TCRdb copy retains only in-frame clones and omits some. The table shows 84,000 or so clones, with around 85% occurring only once. Sequencing was performed on PBMCs. These receptors were taken from a woman between 45 and 65 years old in good health and CMV-seronegative.

This chain joins TRBV7-2 and TRBJ1-3, with D unclear. The germline CDR1 and CDR2 sequences are SGHTA and FQGNSA. Trimming stripped 5 bases from V and 0 bases from J, with 5 bases between. This CDR3 contains 13 residues. CDR3 sequence reads: CASSPDSGNTIYF. Written as DNA, the CDR3 is TGTGCCAGCAGCCCAGACTCTGGAAACACCATATATTTT. Looking up the rest from reference TRBV7-2 and TRBJ1-3 gives the full variable domain: GAGVSQSPSNKVTEKGKDVELRCDPISGHTALYWYRQSLGQGLEFLIYFQGNSAPDKSGLPSDRFSAERTGGSVSTLTIQRTQQEDSAVYLCASSPDSGNTIYFGEGSWLTVV.

This clone has more than one count but fewer than ten. The chain combines TRBV19 with TRBJ2-4, with 11 bases identical to TRBD2. The CDR3 consists of 16 residues. V was pared by 5 bases and J by 7 bases, with 10 bases of the junction left unmatched. The germline V gene encodes CDR1 LNHDA and CDR2 SQIVND (reference sequence). CDR3 in amino acids: CASSGRLAGQVNIQYF. CDR3 nucleotides: TGTGCCAGTAGTGGACGACTAGCGGGGCAGGTCAACATTCAGTACTTC.

V and J are TRBV18 and TRBJ2-5, with 8 bases that match TRBD2. This CDR3 spans 16 amino acids. Germline V lookup: CDR1 KGHSH, CDR2 LQKENI. V shed 1 base and J 4 bases; nucleotides not matched to a gene: 8. The CDR3 region has the DNA TGTGCCAGCTCACCACGGACTAGCTCGAGAGGAGAGACCCAGTACTTC. Translating it yields CASSPRTSSRGETQYF.

This clone was counted only a few times. The CDR3 nucleotides are TGTGCCAGCAGCCCATCCGGACAGGGGGCACCTGTAGCTTTCTTT. Translation: CASSPSGQGAPVAFF. The V gene is TRBV4-2, the J gene TRBJ1-1, with 11 nucleotides matching TRBD1. Per the germline V gene, CDR1 is LGHNA and CDR2 is YNFKEQ. The CDR3 is made up of 15 amino acids. V gave up 4 bases and J gave up 10 bases; unmatched junction bases: 11.